The source of this T cell receptor beta chain is a study of blood T cell repertoires in COVID-19 (dated by TCRdb to 2018 to 2020). Concerning the study at large: Samples from collaborators originated in the United States, Italy and Spain and spanned both the acute and convalescent phases of COVID-19. The prospective study material was composed of cDNA or gDNA derived from T cells, B-cell-depleted T cells, or PBMCs. Subjects who had been exposed to COVID-19, were actively infected with it, or had recovered from it provided the deeply sampled blood TCRbeta repertoires that made up the dataset. The repertoires were released in a freely available public database intended as a resource for research on the immune response to SARS-CoV-2. Samples were obtained from the ongoing ImmuneRACE study (first 160 participants) and from 1,000 to 1,500 subjects provided by 6 global collaborators. Nearly every sample came with metadata listing a de-identified subject ID, COVID-19 status, age in years and sex. Where available, HLA class I and class II types were taken from metadata supplied by the sample provider and were not determined by assay-based typing.

Study-wide conclusions, independent of this receptor: The amount of clinical and demographic metadata varied by source and participant and was provided uncurated.

One collaborating source in Seattle enrolled patients during active infection and followed them longitudinally through the course of disease. Each collaborating institution followed its own protocols to collect whole blood in K2EDTA tubes. For TCRbeta analysis, collaborators shipped samples in one of three forms: frozen whole blood, isolated PBMCs, or DNA extracted from either of those sample types. The immunoSEQ Assay, a bias-controlled multiplex PCR, was used to amplify TCRbeta CDR3 regions from genomic DNA. Per the authors' processing: The number of nucleated cells in each sample was estimated from the amplification of reference gene primers within the assay. To quantify the absolute abundance of each unique TCRbeta CDR3 rearrangement, sequence reads were collapsed and filtered. For each sample, productive Simpson clonality was calculated as the square root of Simpson's diversity index across productive rearrangements. Drawn from immuneACCESS, this table holds only the in-frame rearrangements with V and J called that TCRdb kept. Clones are partly lost; checked studies trace under half to an unresolved V gene and leave the rest unexplained. V and J calls and clone size are given by that table; D and trimming were obtained from the DNA. The sample profile shows approximately 170,000 clones; approximately 85% of them were found once. The ten largest account for around 6.9% of the sample.

About this clone itself: The antigen it binds to is not known. Per-base qualities were not stored, and no clone one base away is much larger.

CDR1 and CDR2, looked up from the germline V gene (reference sequence), are LNHNV and YYDKDF. Counted from cysteine to phenylalanine, this CDR3 has 14 amino acids. CDR3 DNA only is kept here, 42 bases in frame from base 1. V and J are truncated by 4 bases and 3 bases respectively, leaving an intervening sequence of 12 bases. The TCR was taken from a man aged 80 or over with COVID-19, enrolled during active disease. The sequencing sample was made of peripheral blood. The chain links TRBV15 with TRBJ1-1; the D gene is possibly TRBD1, with 5 bases matching. DNA sequence: TGTGCCACCAGCAATGGGGCAGGTCACACTGAAGCTTTCTTT. Translated, this gives CATSNGAGHTEAFF.